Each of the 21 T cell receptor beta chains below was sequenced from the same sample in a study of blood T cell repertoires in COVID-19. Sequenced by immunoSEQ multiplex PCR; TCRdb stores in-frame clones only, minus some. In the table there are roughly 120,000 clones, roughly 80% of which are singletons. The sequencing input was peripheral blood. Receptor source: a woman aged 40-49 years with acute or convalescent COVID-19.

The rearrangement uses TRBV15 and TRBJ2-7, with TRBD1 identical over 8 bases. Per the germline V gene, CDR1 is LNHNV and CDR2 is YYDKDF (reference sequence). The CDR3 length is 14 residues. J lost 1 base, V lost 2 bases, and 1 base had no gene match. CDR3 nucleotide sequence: TGTGCCACCAGCAGAAACAGGGGGTCCTACGAGCAGTACTTC. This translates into CATSRNRGSYEQYF.

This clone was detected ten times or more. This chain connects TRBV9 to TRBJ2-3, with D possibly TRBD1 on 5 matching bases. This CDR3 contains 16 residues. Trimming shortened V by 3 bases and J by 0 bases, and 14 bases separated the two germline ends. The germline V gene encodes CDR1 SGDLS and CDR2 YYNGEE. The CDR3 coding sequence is TGTGCCAGCAGCGCCCGAAGGGGATTAAGCACAGATACGCAGTATTTT. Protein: CASSARRGLSTDTQYF.

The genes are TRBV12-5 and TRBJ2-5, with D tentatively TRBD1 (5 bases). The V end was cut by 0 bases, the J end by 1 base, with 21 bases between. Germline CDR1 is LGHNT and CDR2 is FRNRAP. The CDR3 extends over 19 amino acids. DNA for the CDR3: TGTGCTAGTGGTTTGGTGGCGGATGGGGCCCTAACACCCCAAGAGACCCAGTACTTC. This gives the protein CASGLVADGALTPQETQYF.

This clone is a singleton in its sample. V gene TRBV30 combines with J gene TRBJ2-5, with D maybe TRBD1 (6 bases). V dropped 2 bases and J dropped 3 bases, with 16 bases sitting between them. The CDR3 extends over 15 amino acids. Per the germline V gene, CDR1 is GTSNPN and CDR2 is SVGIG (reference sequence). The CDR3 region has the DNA TGTGCCTGGAGTCCCGACAGGACGACCAAAGAGACCCAGTACTTC. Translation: CAWSPDRTTKETQYF.

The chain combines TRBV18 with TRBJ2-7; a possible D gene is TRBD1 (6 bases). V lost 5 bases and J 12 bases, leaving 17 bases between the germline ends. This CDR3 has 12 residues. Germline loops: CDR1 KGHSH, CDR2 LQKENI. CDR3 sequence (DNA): TGTGCCAGCTCATCTGACAGGCAGAAAGGGTACTTC. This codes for CASSSDRQKGYF.

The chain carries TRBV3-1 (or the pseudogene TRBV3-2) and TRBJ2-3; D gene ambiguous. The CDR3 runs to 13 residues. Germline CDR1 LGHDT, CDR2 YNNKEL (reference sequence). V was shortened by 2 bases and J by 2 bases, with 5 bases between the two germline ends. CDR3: CASSQYITDTQYF. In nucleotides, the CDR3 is TGTGCCAGCAGCCAATATATCACAGATACGCAGTATTTT.

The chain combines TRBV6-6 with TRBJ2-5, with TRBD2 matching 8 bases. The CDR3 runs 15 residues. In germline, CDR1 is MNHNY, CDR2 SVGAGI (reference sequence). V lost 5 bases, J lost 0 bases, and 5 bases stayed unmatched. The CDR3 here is CASSSGGVYQETQYF. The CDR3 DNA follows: TGTGCCAGCAGTAGCGGGGGCGTGTACCAAGAGACCCAGTACTTC.

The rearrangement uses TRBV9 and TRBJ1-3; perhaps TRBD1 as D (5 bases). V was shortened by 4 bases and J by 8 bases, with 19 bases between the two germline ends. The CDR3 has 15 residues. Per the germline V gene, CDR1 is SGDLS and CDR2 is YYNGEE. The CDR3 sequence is CASSHHGGVGDTIYF. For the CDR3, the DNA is TGTGCCAGCAGCCACCATGGGGGGGTCGGAGACACCATATATTTT.

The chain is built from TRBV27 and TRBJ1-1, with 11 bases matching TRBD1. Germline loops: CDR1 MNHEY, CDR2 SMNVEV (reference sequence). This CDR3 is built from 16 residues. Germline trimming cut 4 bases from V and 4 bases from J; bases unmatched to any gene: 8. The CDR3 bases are TGTGCCAGCAGTTACGGGACAGGGGGAGGAAGCACTGAAGCTTTCTTT. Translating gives CASSYGTGGGSTEAFF.

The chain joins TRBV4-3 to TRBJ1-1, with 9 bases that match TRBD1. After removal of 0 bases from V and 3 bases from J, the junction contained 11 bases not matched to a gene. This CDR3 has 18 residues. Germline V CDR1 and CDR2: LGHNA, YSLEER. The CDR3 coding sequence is TGCGCCAGCAGCCAAGAACTGCTCCGGGACAGGGCTTACACTGAAGCTTTCTTT. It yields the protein CASSQELLRDRAYTEAFF.

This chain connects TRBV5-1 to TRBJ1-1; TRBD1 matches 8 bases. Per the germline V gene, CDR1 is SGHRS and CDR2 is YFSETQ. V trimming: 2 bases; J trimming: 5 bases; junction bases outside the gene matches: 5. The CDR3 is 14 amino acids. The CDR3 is CASSLQGDRTEAFF. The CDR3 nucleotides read TGCGCCAGCAGCTTACAGGGGGATCGAACTGAAGCTTTCTTT. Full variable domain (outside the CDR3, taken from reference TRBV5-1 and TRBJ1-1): KAGVTQTPRYLIKTRGQQVTLSCSPISGHRSVSWYQQTPGQGLQFLFEYFSETQRNKGNFPGRFSGRQFSNSRSEMNVSTLELGDSALYLCASSLQGDRTEAFFGQGTRLTVV.

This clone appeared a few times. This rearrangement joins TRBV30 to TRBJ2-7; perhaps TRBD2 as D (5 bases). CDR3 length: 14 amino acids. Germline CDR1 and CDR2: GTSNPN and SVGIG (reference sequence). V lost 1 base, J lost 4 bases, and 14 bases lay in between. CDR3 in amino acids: CAWSDGGMGYEQYF. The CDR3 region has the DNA TGTGCCTGGAGTGACGGAGGAATGGGGTACGAGCAGTACTTC.

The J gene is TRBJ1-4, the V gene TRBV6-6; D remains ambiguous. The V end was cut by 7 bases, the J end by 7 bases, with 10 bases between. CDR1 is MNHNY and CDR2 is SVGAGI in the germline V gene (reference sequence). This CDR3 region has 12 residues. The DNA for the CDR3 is TGTGCCAGCACCGGAGGGAGTGAAAAACTGTTTTTT. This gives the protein CASTGGSEKLFF.

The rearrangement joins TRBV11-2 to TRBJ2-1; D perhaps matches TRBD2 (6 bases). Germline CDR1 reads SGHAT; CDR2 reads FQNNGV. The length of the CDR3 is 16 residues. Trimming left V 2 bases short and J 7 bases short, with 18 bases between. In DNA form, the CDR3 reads TGTGCCAGCAGCTTACTGTCGGGGGTAGATAGGAATGAGCAGTTCTTC. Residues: CASSLLSGVDRNEQFF.

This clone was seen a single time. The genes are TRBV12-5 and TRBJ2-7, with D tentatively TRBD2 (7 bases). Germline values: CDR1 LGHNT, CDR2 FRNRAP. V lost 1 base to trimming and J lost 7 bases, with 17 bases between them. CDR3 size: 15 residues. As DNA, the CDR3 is TGTGCTAGTGGTTTGGATCCGGGGGGCTACCTAGAGCAGTACTTC. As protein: CASGLDPGGYLEQYF. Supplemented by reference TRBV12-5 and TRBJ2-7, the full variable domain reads DARVTQTPRHKVTEMGQEVTMRCQPILGHNTVFWYRQTMMQGLELLAYFRNRAPLDDSGMPKDRFSAEMPDATLATLKIQPSEPRDSAVYFCASGLDPGGYLEQYFGPGTRLTVT.

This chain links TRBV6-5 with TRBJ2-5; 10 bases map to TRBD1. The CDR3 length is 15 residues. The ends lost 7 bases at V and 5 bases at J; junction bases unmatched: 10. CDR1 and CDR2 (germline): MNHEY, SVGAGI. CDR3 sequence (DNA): TGTGCCAGCATCCTGACAGGGGGCTTTAGGGAGACCCAGTACTTC. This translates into CASILTGGFRETQYF.

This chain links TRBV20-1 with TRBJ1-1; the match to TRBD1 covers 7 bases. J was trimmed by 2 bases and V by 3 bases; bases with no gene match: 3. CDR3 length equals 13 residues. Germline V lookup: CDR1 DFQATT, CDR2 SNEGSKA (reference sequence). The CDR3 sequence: CSASRQGNTEAFF. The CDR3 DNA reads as TGCAGTGCTAGTAGACAGGGCAACACTGAAGCTTTCTTT.

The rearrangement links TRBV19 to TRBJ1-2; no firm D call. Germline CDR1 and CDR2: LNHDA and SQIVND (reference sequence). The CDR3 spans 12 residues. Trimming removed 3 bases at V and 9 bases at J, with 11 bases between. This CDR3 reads CASSMTGMSYTF. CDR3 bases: TGTGCCAGTAGTATGACGGGGATGAGCTACACCTTC.

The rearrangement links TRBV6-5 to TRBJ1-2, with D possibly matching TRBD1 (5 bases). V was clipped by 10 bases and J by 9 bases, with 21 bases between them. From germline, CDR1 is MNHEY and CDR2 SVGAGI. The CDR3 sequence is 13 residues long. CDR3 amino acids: CAIGTPGGLSYTF. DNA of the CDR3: TGTGCCATCGGGACCCCAGGAGGGCTTAGCTACACCTTC.

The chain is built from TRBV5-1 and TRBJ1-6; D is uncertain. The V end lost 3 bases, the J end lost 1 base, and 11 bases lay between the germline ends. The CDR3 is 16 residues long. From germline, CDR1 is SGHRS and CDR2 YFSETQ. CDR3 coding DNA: TGCGCCAGCAGCTCGGCCCAGGCATCCTATAATTCACCCCTCCACTTT. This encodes CASSSAQASYNSPLHF.

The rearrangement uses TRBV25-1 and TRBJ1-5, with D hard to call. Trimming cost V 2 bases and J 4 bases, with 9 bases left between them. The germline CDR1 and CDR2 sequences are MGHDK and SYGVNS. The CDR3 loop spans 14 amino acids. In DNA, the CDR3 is TGTGCCAGCAGTGAAATGGCAGGTAATCAGCCCCAGCATTTT. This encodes CASSEMAGNQPQHF.